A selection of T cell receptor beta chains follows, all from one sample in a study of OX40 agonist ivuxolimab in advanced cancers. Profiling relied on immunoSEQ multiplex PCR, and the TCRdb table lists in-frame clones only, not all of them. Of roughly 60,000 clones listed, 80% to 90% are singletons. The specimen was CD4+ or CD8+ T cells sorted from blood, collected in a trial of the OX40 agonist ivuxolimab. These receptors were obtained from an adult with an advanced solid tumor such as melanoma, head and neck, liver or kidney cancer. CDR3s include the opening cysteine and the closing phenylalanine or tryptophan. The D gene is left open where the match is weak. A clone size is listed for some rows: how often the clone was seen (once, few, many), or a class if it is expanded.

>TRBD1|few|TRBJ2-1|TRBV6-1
CASRDRGTYNEQFF
TGTGCCAGCAGGGACAGGGGGACCTACAATGAGCAGTTCTTC
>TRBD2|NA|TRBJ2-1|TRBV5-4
CASSLDSSGSFWLHEQFF
TGTGCCAGCAGCTTGGATTCTAGCGGGAGCTTTTGGTTACATGAGCAGTTCTTC
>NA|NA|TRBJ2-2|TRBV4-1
CASSQGVAYKTTGELFF
TGCGCCAGCAGCCAAGGCGTCGCTTATAAAACCACCGGGGAGCTGTTTTTT
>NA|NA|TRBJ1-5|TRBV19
CASSRTDNQPQHF
TGTGCCAGTAGCCGGACGGACAATCAGCCCCAGCATTTT
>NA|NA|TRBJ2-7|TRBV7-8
CASSPSSYEQYF
TGTGCCAGCAGCCCGAGCTCCTACGAGCAGTACTTC
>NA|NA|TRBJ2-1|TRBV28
CASSSFGGPRYNEQFF
TGTGCCAGCAGTTCTTTTGGGGGCCCGCGATACAATGAGCAGTTCTTC
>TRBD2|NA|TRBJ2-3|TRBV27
CASSFERESDTQYF
TGTGCCAGCAGTTTCGAGCGGGAGTCAGATACGCAGTATTTT
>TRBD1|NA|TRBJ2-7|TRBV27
CASSPGQGTHEQYF
TGTGCCAGCAGTCCCGGACAGGGTACTCACGAGCAGTACTTC
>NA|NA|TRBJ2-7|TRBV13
CASSLGRGWGGYEQYF
TGTGCCAGCAGCTTAGGCCGAGGCTGGGGTGGCTACGAGCAGTACTTC
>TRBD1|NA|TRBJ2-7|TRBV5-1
CASSLSPTGEVSYEQYF
TGCGCCAGCAGCTTGTCCCCGACAGGGGAGGTATCCTACGAGCAGTACTTC
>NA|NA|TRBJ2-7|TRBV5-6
CASSLTGNSGEQYF
TGTGCCAGCAGCTTGACAGGGAATAGCGGCGAGCAGTACTTC
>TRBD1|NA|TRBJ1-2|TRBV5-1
CASSPQRDRGHGYTF
TGCGCCAGCAGCCCACAGAGGGACAGGGGCCATGGCTACACCTTC
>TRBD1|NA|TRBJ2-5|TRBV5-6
CASSFLTGLSMETQYF
TGTGCCAGCAGCTTTTTGACAGGGCTCAGTATGGAGACCCAGTACTTC
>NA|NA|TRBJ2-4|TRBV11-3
CASTTSSLKNIQYF
TGTGCCAGCACCACGTCGAGTCTCAAAAACATTCAGTACTTC
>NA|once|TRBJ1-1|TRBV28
CASSLWGTGYTEAFF
TGTGCCAGCAGTTTATGGGGAACGGGGTACACTGAAGCTTTCTTT
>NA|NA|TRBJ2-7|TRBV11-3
CASSLAQQGQYF
TGTGCCAGCAGCTTAGCCCAGCAGGGGCAGTACTTC
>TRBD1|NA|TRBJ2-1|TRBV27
CASSLSGTGYNEQFF
TGTGCCAGCAGTTTATCCGGGACAGGTTACAATGAGCAGTTCTTC
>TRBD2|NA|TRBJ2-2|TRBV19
CASTPLLAGDVFNTGELFF
TGTGCCAGTACCCCATTACTAGCGGGAGACGTGTTTAACACCGGGGAGCTGTTTTTT
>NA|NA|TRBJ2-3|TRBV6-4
CASSNSWSGTDTQYF
TGTGCCAGCAGTAACAGCTGGTCCGGCACAGATACGCAGTATTTT
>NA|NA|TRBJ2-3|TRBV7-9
CASSFMTGEDTQYF
TGTGCCAGCAGCTTTATGACAGGAGAAGATACGCAGTATTTT
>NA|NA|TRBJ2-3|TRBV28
CASSSPLSHTDTQYF
TGTGCCAGCAGTTCCCCGTTGTCGCACACAGATACGCAGTATTTT
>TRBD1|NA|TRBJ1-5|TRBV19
CASSMIGTGGYQPQHF
TGTGCCAGTAGTATGATTGGGACAGGGGGCTATCAGCCCCAGCATTTT
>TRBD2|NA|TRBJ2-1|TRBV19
CASSIVGGGSYNEQFF
TGTGCCAGTAGTATAGTCGGGGGAGGGTCCTACAATGAGCAGTTCTTC
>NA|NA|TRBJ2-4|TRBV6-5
CASNKRVVAKNIQYF
TGTGCCAGCAACAAGCGGGTCGTAGCCAAAAACATTCAGTACTTC
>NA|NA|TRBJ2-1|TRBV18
CASSPRQQSDMSRFF
TGTGCCAGCTCACCACGACAACAGAGCGACATGAGCCGTTTCTTC
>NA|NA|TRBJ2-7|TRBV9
CASSQGAFYEQYF
TGTGCCAGCAGCCAAGGGGCCTTTTACGAGCAGTACTTC
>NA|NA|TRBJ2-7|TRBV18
CASSLEGSYEQYF
TGTGCCAGCTCATTAGAGGGTTCCTACGAGCAGTACTTC
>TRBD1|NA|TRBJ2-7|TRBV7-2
CASSLVGQGLIMYF
TGTGCCAGCAGCTTAGTGGGACAGGGGCTTATTATGTACTTC
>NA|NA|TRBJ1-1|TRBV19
CASSIPSSAAAFF
TGTGCCAGTAGTATACCCAGCAGCGCTGCCGCTTTCTTT
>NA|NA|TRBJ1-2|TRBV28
CASSFVGPYGYTF
TGTGCCAGCAGTTTTGTGGGCCCCTATGGCTACACCTTC
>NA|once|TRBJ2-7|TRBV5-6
CASSFASYEQYF
TGTGCCAGCAGCTTTGCGAGTTACGAGCAGTACTTC
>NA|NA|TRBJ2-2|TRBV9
CASSMNRVWNTGELFF
TGTGCCAGCAGCATGAACAGGGTATGGAACACCGGGGAGCTGTTTTTT
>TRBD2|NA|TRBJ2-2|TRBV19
CASAGVAGELFF
TGTGCCAGTGCGGGGGTTGCCGGGGAGCTGTTTTTT
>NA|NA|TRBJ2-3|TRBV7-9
CASSYRVGDTQYF
TGTGCCAGCAGCTACAGGGTAGGAGATACGCAGTATTTT
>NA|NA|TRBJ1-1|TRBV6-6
CASREGQGEAFF
TGTGCCAGCCGTGAGGGGCAGGGTGAAGCTTTCTTT
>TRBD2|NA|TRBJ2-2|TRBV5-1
CATARGERNTGELFF
TGCGCCACCGCCCGGGGGGAAAGGAACACCGGGGAGCTGTTTTTT
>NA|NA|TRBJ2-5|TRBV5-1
CASSAAQGNQETQYF
TGCGCCAGCAGCGCGGCGCAGGGCAACCAAGAGACCCAGTACTTC
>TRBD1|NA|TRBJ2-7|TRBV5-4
CASSLDRGREQYF
TGTGCCAGCAGCTTAGACAGGGGGCGCGAGCAGTACTTC
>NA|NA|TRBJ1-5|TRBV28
CASEQGNQPQHF
TGTGCCAGCGAACAGGGCAATCAGCCCCAGCATTTT
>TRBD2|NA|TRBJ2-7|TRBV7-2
CASSLSSGVTYEQYF
TGTGCCAGCAGCTTATCCAGCGGGGTAACCTACGAGCAGTACTTC
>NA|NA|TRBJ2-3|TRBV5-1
CATADRTSTDTQYF
TGCGCCACCGCAGACAGGACTAGCACAGATACGCAGTATTTT
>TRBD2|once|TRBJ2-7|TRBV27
CASRIAGAAYEQYF
TGTGCCAGCAGAATAGCGGGAGCGGCCTACGAGCAGTACTTC
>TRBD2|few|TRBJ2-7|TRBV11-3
CASSPTSVSYEQYF
TGTGCCAGCAGTCCTACTAGCGTGTCCTACGAGCAGTACTTC
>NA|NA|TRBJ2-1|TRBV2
CASSARDPSSYNEQFF
TGTGCCAGCAGTGCACGGGACCCGAGCTCCTACAATGAGCAGTTCTTC
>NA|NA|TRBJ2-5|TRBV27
CASSLSGEAGEQYF
TGTGCCAGCAGTTTGTCTGGGGAAGCAGGGGAGCAGTACTTC
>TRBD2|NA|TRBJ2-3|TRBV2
CASSESLGLGTDTQYF
TGTGCCAGCAGTGAATCTCTAGGACTAGGCACAGATACGCAGTATTTT
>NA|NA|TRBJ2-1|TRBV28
CASSLSPPGTYNEQFF
TGTGCCAGCAGCTTAAGCCCTCCAGGTACCTACAATGAGCAGTTCTTC
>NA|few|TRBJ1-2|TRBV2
CASREGNYGYTF
TGTGCCAGCAGGGAGGGGAACTATGGCTACACCTTC
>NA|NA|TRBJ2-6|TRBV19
CASSTRIYRGRVSSGANVLTF
TGTGCCAGTAGTACCCGGATTTATCGGGGGAGAGTCAGCTCTGGGGCCAACGTCCTGACTTTC